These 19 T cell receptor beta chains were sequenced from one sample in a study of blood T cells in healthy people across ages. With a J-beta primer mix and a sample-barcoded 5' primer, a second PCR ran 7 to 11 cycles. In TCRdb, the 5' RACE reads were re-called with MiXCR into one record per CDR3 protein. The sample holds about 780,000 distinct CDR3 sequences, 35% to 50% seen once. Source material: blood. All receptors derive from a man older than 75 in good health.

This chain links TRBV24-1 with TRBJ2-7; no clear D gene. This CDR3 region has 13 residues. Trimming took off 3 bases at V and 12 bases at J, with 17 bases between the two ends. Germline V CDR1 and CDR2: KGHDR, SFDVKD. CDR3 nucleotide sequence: TGTGCCACCAGTGATCCTCGGGCCTTGCCGCTGTACTTC. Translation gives CATSDPRALPLYF.

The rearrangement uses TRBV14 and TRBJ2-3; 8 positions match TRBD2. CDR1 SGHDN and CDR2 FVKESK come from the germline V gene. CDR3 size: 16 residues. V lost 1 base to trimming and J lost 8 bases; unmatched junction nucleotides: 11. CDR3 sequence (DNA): TGTGCCAGCAGCCAAGCATCCGGGACTAGGTCCGGTACGCAGTATTTT. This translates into CASSQASGTRSGTQYF.

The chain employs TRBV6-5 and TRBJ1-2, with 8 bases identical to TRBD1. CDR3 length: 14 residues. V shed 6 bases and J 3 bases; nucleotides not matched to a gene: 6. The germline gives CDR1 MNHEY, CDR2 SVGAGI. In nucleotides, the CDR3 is TGTGCCAGCAGGGTAGGACAGGGAGACTATGGCTACACCTTC. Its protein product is CASRVGQGDYGYTF.

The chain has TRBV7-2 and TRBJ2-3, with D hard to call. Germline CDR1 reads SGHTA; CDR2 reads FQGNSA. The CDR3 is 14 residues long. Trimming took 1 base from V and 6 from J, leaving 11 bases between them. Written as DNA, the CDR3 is TGTGCCAGCAGCTTAGACCTATGGATCGATACGCAGTATTTT. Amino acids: CASSLDLWIDTQYF. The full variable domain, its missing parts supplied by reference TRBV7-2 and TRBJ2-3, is GAGVSQSPSNKVTEKGKDVELRCDPISGHTALYWYRQSLGQGLEFLIYFQGNSAPDKSGLPSDRFSAERTGGSVSTLTIQRTQQEDSAVYLCASSLDLWIDTQYFGPGTRLTVL.

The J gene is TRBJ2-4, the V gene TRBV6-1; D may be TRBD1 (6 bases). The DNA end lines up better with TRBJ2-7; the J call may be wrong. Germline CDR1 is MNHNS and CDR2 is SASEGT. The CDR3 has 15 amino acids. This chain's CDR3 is CASSRTALYTYEQYF. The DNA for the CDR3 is TGTGCCAGCTCCAGGACAGCCCTTTATACCTACGAGCAGTACTTC.

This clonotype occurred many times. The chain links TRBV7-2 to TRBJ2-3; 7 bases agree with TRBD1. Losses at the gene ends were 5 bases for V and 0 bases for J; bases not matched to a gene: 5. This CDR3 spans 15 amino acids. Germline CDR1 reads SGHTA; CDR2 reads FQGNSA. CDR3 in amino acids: CASSAQGYSTDTQYF. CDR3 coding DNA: TGTGCCAGCAGCGCACAGGGGTATAGCACAGATACGCAGTATTTT.

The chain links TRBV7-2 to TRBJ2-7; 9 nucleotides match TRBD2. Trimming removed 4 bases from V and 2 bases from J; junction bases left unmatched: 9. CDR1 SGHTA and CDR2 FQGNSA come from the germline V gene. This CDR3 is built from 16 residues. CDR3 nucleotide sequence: TGTGCCAGCAGCTCCCTGACTAGCGGCAGTACCTACGAGCAGTACTTC. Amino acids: CASSSLTSGSTYEQYF. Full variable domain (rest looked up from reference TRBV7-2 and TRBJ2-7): GAGVSQSPSNKVTEKGKDVELRCDPISGHTALYWYRQSLGQGLEFLIYFQGNSAPDKSGLPSDRFSAERTGGSVSTLTIQRTQQEDSAVYLCASSSLTSGSTYEQYFGPGTRLTVT.

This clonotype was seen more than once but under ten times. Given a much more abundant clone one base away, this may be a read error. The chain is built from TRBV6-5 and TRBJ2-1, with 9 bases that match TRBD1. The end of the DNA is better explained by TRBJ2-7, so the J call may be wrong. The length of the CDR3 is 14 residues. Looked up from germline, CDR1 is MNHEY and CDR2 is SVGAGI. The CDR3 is CASSPGQGYNEQYF. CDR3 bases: TGTGCCAGCAGCCCGGGACAGGGCTACAATGAGCAGTACTTC.

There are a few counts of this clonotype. CDR3 in amino acids: CSATREFYETQYF. CDR3 sequence (DNA): TGCAGTGCTACGCGGGAGTTTTACGAGACCCAGTACTTC. The chain recombines TRBV20-1 with TRBJ2-5; 7 bases align to TRBD2. The CDR3 has 13 residues. Germline V gene sequence: CDR1 DFQATT, CDR2 SNEGSKA (reference sequence). With 4 bases clipped from V and 5 bases from J, the junction kept 7 bases outside the gene matches.

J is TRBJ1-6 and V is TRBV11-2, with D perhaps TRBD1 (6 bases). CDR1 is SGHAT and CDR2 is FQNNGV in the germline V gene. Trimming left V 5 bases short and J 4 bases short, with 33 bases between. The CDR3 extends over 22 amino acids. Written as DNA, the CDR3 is TGTGCCAGCAGCCCGACTTATGGGGGAGGGGGGGCCGCTCGGATTTATAATTCACCCCTCCACTTT. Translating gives CASSPTYGGGGAARIYNSPLHF. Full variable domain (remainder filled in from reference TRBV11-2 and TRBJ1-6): EAGVAQSPRYKIIEKRQSVAFWCNPISGHATLYWYQQILGQGPKLLIQFQNNGVVDDSQLPKDRFSAERLKGVDSTLKIQPAKLEDSAVYLCASSPTYGGGGAARIYNSPLHFGNGTRLTVT.

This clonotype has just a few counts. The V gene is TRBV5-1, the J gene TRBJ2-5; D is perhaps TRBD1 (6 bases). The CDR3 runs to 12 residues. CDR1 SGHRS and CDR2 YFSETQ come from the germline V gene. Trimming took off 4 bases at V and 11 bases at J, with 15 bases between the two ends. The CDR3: CASSADSREQYF. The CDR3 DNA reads TGCGCCAGCAGCGCGGACAGTAGGGAGCAGTACTTC. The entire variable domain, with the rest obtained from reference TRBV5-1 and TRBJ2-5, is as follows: KAGVTQTPRYLIKTRGQQVTLSCSPISGHRSVSWYQQTPGQGLQFLFEYFSETQRNKGNFPGRFSGRQFSNSRSEMNVSTLELGDSALYLCASSADSREQYFGPGTRLLVL.

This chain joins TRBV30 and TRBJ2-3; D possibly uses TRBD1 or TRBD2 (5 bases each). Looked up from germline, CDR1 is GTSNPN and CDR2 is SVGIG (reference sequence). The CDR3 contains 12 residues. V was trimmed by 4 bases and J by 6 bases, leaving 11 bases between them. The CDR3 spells CAWTLRGDTQYF. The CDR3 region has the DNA TGTGCCTGGACTCTCCGGGGCGATACGCAGTATTTT.

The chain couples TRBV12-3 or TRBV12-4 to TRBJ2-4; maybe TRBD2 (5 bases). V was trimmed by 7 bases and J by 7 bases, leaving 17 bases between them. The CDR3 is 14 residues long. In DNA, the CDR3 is TGTGCCAGCAACCCCGGGTCGAGGGAGAACATTCAGTACTTC. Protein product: CASNPGSRENIQYF.

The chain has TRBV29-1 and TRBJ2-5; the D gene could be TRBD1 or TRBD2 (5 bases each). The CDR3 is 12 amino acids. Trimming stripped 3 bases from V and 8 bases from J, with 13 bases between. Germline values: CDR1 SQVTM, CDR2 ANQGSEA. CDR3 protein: CSVDGGEETQYF. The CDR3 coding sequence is TGCAGCGTTGATGGGGGTGAGGAAACCCAGTACTTC.

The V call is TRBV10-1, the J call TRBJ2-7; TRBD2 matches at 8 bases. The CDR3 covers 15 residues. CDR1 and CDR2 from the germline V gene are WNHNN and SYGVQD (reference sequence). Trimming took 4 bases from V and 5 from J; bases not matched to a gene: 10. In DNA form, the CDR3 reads TGCGCCAGCAGTGGGACAGCGGGAGACAACAACGAGCAGTACTTC. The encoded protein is CASSGTAGDNNEQYF.

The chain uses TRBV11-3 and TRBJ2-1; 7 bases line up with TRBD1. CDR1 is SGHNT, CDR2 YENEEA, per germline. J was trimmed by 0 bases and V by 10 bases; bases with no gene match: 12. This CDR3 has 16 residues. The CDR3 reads CATEMKGGFSYNEQFF. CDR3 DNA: TGTGCCACGGAAATGAAAGGGGGCTTCTCCTACAATGAGCAGTTCTTC.

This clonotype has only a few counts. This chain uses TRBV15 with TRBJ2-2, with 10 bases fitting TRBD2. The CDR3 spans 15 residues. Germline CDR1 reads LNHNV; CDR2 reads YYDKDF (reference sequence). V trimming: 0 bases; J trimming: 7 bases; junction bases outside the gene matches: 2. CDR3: CATSRDLAGVGELFF. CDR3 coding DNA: TGTGCCACCAGCAGAGATCTAGCGGGAGTCGGGGAGCTGTTTTTT.

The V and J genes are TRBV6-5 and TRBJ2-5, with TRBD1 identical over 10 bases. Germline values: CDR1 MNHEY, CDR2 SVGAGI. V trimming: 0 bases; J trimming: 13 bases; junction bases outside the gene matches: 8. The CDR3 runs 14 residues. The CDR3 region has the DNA TGTGCCAGCAGTTACTCGGGGACAGGGGAAGAGCGGTACTTC. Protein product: CASSYSGTGEERYF.

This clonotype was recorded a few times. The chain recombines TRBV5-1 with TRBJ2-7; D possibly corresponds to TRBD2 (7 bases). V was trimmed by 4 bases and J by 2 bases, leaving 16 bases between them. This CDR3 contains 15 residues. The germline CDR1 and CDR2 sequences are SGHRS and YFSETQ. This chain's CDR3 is CASSPRAGAPYEQYF. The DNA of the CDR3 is TGCGCCAGCAGCCCCAGGGCGGGGGCCCCCTACGAGCAGTACTTC.